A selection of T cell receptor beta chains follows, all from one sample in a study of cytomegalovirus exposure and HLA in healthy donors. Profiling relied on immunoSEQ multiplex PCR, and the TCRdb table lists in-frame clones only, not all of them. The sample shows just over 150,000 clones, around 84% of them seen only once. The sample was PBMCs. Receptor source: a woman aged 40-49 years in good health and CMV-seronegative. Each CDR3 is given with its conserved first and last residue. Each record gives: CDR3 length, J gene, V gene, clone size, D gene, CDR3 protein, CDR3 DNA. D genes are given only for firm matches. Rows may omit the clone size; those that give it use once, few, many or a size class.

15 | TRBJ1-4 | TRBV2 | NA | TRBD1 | CASRTRGQGNEKLFF | TGTGCCAGCAGGACTAGAGGACAGGGGAATGAAAAACTGTTTTTT
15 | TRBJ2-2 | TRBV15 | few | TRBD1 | CATSRRTGGTGELFF | TGTGCCACCAGCAGGCGGACAGGGGGGACCGGGGAGCTGTTTTTT
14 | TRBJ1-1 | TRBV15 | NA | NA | CATSRDHRNTEAFF | TGTGCCACCAGCAGAGATCACAGGAACACTGAAGCTTTCTTT
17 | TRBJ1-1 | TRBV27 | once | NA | CASSFNMRVVKNTEAFF | TGTGCCAGCAGTTTTAACATGAGGGTCGTGAAGAACACTGAAGCTTTCTTT
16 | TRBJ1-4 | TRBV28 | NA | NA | CASKRTGRRTNEKLFF | TGTGCCAGCAAAAGAACAGGGCGTCGGACTAATGAAAAACTGTTTTTT
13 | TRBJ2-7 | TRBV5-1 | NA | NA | CASSLDSFYEQYF | TGCGCCAGCAGCTTGGACAGCTTTTACGAGCAGTACTTC
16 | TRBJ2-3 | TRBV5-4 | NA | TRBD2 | CASSTQRGRGGGTQYF | TGTGCCAGCAGCACTCAGCGGGGGCGGGGAGGGGGTACGCAGTATTTT
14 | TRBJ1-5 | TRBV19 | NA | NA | CASSKQGGNQPQHF | TGTGCCAGTAGTAAACAGGGAGGCAATCAGCCCCAGCATTTT
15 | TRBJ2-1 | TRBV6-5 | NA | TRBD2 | CASSQTSGGSTEQFF | TGTGCCAGCAGCCAGACTAGCGGGGGGTCTACTGAGCAGTTCTTC
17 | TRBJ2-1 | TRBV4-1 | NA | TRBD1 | CASSQAPTGASYNEQFF | TGCGCCAGCAGCCAAGCTCCGACAGGGGCTTCCTACAATGAGCAGTTCTTC
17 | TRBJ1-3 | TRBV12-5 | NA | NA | CASGSSALRSSGNTIYF | TGTGCTAGTGGTTCGTCAGCGCTCCGAAGCTCTGGAAACACCATATATTTT
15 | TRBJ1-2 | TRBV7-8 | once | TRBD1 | CASSSQGQGLNGYTF | TGTGCCAGCAGCTCACAGGGACAGGGGCTTAATGGCTACACCTTC